Included here is one T cell receptor beta chain sequence, with context. The antigen remains undetermined. The data originate from a study of shared clonotypes between healthy human individuals. Clones were read by immunoSEQ multiplex PCR, and TCRdb kept only the in-frame ones, dropping some. Found here are some 2.1 million clones, roughly 96% of them singletons; the top ten hold more than 0.1%. This CDR3 spans 16 amino acids. Regarding the study as a whole: Naive CD4 clonotype sharing across four donors was approximately 5%. Memory subsets generally showed lower estimated richness than naive subsets.

The chain joins TRBV12-2 to TRBJ2-7; the table's D call of TRBD1 was not tested on the DNA. TRBV12-2 is recorded as a pseudogene. Sequencing input: naive CD4+ T cells sorted from blood. Noted subset: CD45RA+ positively selected. The TCR originated in a man younger than 35 in good health. The CDR3 spells CASRLGFGDSAYEQYF. The CDR3 coding sequence is TGTGCAAGTCGCTTAGGGTTTGGGGACAGCGCCTACGAGCAGTACTTC.